This T cell receptor beta chain was documented in a study of blood T cell repertoires in COVID-19. Study details: In each case, the material was cDNA or gDNA derived from T cells, B-cell-depleted T cells, or PBMCs.

Here immunoSEQ multiplex PCR was the method, and the copy in TCRdb shows in-frame clones only, minus some. The sample lists a few hundred thousand clones; 70% to 90% were seen once. After removal of 8 bases from V and 5 bases from J, the junction contained 9 bases not matched to a gene. This CDR3 is 13 amino acids long. Looked up from germline, CDR1 is SNHLY and CDR2 is FYNNEI. V gene TRBV2 combines with J gene TRBJ2-7; 7 bases are a match to TRBD2. This receptor was obtained from a young man who had recovered from COVID-19. The sequenced sample was PBMCs or T cells enriched from blood (not recorded which). The chain's CDR3 is CASSRLRGDEQYF. CDR3 DNA: TGTGCCAGCTCCCGTTTACGGGGGGACGAGCAGTACTTC. Full variable domain (missing parts from reference TRBV2 and TRBJ2-7): EPEVTQTPSHQVTQMGQEVILRCVPISNHLYFYWYRQILGQKVEFLVSFYNNEISEKSEIFDDQFSVERPDGSNFTLKIRSTKLEDSAMYFCASSRLRGDEQYFGPGTRLTVT.